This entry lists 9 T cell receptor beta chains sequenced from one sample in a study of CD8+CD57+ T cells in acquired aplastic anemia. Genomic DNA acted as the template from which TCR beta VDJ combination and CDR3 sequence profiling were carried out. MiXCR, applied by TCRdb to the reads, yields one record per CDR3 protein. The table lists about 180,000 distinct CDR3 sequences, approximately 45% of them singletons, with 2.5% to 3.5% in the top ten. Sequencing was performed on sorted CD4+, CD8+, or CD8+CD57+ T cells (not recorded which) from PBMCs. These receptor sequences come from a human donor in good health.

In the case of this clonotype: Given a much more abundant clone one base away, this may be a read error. CDR3 residues: CSVAWASSQPQHF. The CDR3 nucleotides read TGCAGCGTTGCGTGGGCTAGCAGTCAGCCCCAGCATTTT. The V call is TRBV29-1, the J call TRBJ1-5, with D unresolved. In germline, CDR1 is SQVTM, CDR2 ANQGSEA. The CDR3 runs to 13 residues.

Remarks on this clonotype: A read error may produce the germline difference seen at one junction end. The CDR3 DNA reads as TGTACCAGCAGCTGGGGGGGCCGGAGCCGGGGGCCAGAGACCCAGTACTTC. This codes for CTSSWGGRSRGPETQYF. The chain carries TRBV5-4 and TRBJ2-5, with D maybe TRBD2 (7 bases). The CDR3 length is 17 residues. Germline loops: CDR1 SGHNT, CDR2 YYREEE (reference sequence).

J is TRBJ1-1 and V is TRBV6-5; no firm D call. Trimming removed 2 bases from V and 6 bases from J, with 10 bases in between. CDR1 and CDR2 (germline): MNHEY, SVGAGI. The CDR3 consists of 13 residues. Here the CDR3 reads CASSYASLSEAFF. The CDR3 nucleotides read TGTGCCAGCAGTTACGCGTCTTTGTCTGAAGCTTTCTTT.

The CDR3 sequence is CASSLDLWEQYF. CDR3 DNA sequence: TGTGCCAGCAGCTTAGACCTATGGGAGCAGTACTTC. This chain connects TRBV7-9 to TRBJ2-7; D is ambiguous. Trimming shortened V by 1 base and J by 7 bases, and 8 bases separated the two germline ends. CDR1 and CDR2 from the germline V gene are SEHNR and FQNEAQ (reference sequence). This CDR3 comprises 12 residues.

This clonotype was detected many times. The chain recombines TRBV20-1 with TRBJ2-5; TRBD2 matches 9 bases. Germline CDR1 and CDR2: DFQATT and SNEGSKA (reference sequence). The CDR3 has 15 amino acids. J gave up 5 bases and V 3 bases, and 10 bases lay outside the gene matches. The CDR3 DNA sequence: TGCAGTGCTAGGGCCAGCGGGGGGCTTGGGGAGACCCAGTACTTC. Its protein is CSARASGGLGETQYF.

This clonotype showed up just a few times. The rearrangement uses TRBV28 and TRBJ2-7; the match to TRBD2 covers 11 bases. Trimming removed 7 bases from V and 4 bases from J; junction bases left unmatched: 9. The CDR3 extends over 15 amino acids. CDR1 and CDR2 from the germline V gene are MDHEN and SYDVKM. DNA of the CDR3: TGTGCCAGCAACCAAATGGGGACTAGCGGATACGAGCAGTACTTC. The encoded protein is CASNQMGTSGYEQYF. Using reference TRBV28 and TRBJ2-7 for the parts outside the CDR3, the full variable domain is DVKVTQSSRYLVKRTGEKVFLECVQDMDHENMFWYRQDPGLGLRLIYFSYDVKMKEKGDIPEGYSVSREKKERFSLILESASTNQTSMYLCASNQMGTSGYEQYFGPGTRLTVT.

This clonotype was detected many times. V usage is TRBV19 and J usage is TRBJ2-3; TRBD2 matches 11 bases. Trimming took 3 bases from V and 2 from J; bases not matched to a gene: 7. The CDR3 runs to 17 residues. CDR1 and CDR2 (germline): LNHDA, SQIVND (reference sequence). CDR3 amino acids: CASSMSLTSGTTDTQYF. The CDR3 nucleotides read TGTGCCAGTAGTATGTCCCTGACTAGCGGGACCACAGATACGCAGTATTTT. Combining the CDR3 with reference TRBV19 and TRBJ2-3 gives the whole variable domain DGGITQSPKYLFRKEGQNVTLSCEQNLNHDAMYWYRQDPGQGLRLIYYSQIVNDFQKGDIAEGYSVSREKKESFPLTVTSAQKNPTAFYLCASSMSLTSGTTDTQYFGPGTRLTVL.

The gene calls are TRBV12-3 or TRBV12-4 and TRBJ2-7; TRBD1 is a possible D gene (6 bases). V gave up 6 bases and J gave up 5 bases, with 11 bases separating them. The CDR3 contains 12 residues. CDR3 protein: CASSRGPHEQYF. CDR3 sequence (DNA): TGTGCCAGCAGCAGGGGTCCCCACGAGCAGTACTTC.

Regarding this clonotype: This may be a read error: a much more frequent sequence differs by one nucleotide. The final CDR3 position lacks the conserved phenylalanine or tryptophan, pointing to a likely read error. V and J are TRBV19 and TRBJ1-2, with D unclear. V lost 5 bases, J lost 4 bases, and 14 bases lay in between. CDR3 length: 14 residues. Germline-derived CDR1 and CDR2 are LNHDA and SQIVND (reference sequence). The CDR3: CASSVAGSGYGYTL. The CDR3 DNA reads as TGTGCCAGTAGTGTAGCGGGGTCTGGCTATGGCTACACCCTC.